This TCR beta chain was recovered during a study of T-cell reconstitution after alpha-beta-depleted transplantation in children (dated by TCRdb to 2015 to 2016). Context from the whole study: T-cell immune reconstitution after TCRalphabeta/CD19-depleted allogeneic hematopoietic cell transplantation in children was quantitatively tracked in the study by means of TCR repertoire profiling.

As regards this clonotype: This clone's antigen is unknown. One end of the junction does not line up with germline, which may come from a read error.

The meaning of the sample's treatment or condition label: allogeneic hematopoietic cell transplantation with graft depleted of TCRalphabeta T cells and CD19 B cells. The transplant recipients were children given TCRalphabeta/CD19-depleted allogeneic hematopoietic cell grafts. The CDR3 runs 16 residues from the cysteine to the phenylalanine. Only the CDR3 DNA stays, 48 bases, in frame from base 1. The germline V gene sets CDR1 to SGHVS and CDR2 to FNYEAQ. Results and caveats for the whole study, not just this receptor: Apparently early alphabetaT-cell count recovery about two months after transplant reportedly relied on only several hundred rapidly expanded clones derived from non-depleted graft cells. The high TCRbeta diversity at day 60 in some patients was ascribed to recipient T cells and intrathymic progenitors that had survived conditioning. Over the following months the frequencies of hyperexpanded clones went down, and after one year T-cell counts and TCRbeta diversity were mostly credited to newly produced T cells.

Library creation used PCR. TCRdb lists the instrument as Illumina HiSeq 2500. To normalize quantification of the TCRbeta repertoire, the TCR libraries were built with molecular barcoding that relied on unique molecular identifiers. The raw public data were reprocessed by TCRdb itself: fastp quality trimming at Q25, MiXCR clonotype calling, in-frame beta chains only. One record per CDR3 amino acid sequence lists the most common genes and DNA. For this sample there are about 280,000 distinct CDR3 sequences; roughly 10% appear just once. The biggest ten clones account for less than 25% of the sample. Rearrangement joined TRBV7-6 to TRBJ2-3; 11 bases in between match TRBD2. The material sequenced was peripheral blood, taken 180 days after TCRalphabeta/CD19-depleted stem cell transplant. The sequence was obtained from a male patient aged 2 to 10 who had a stem cell transplant for chronic granulomatous disease, so the T cells may come from the graft donor. The CDR3 protein: CASSLGLAGGTDTPYF. The DNA is as follows: TGTGCCAGCAGCTTAGGGCTAGCGGGGGGCACAGATACGCCGTATTTT.